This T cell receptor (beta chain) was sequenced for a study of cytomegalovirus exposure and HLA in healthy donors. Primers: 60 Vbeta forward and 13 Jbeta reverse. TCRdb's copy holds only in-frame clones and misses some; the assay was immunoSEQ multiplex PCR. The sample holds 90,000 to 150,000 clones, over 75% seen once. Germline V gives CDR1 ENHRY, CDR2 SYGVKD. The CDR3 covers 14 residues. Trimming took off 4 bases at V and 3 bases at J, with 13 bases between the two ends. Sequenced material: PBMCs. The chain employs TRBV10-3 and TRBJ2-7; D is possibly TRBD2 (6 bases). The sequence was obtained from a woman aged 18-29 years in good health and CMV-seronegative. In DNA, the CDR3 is TGTGCCATCAGTGCTGATCGGGAGAGCTACGAGCAGTACTTC. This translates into CAISADRESYEQYF.